This TCR beta chain was recovered during a study of PD-L1 blockade in urothelial cancer. Study-level points and caveats: In blood at 3 weeks, tumor-associated clones expanded more among patients with durable benefit.

The method was immunoSEQ multiplex PCR; TCRdb's version includes in-frame clones alone and lacks a portion of them. Of around 87,000 clones listed, roughly 80% are singletons. Points on this clone: As yet, its antigen is unknown.

Germline CDR1 and CDR2: SSHAT and FNYEAQ (reference sequence). This CDR3 spans 15 amino acids. Stated time point: peripheral blood 6 weeks after treatment start. Diagnoses among patients were locally advanced or metastatic urothelial carcinoma. The sequencing here drew on PBMCs, taken around atezolizumab (anti-PD-L1) treatment. The clonotype comes from a man aged 70-80 years with urothelial cancer. The rearrangement joins TRBV7-7 to TRBJ2-5; 15 bases are shared with TRBD2. The J call is doubtful: the DNA matches TRBJ2-7 better. In nucleotides, the CDR3 is TGTGCCAGCAGCTCGGGACTAGCGGGGGGCGGCGAGCAGTACTTC. Protein: CASSSGLAGGGEQYF.